This TCR beta chain was retrieved from a study of response to subunit inactivated influenza vaccine. A single count supports this clonotype. Its antigen is as yet unknown. Study-wide results and caveats: Authors suggested each seasonal influenza vaccination recruits few new T cells.

Germline V CDR1 and CDR2: DFQATT, SNEGSKA (reference sequence). Trimming took off 3 bases at V and 0 bases at J, with 9 bases between the two ends. This CDR3 comprises 14 residues. TCRdb re-analysed the RT-PCR reads in MiXCR, keeping a single row per CDR3 protein. The sample includes fewer than 650,000 distinct CDR3 sequences, approximately 12% of them seen just once. Sequenced material: PBMCs from blood, taken more than 35 days after vaccination. The TCR originated in a man aged 50-60 years who received an inactivated influenza vaccine. The J gene is TRBJ2-1, the V gene TRBV20-1; D unclear. The CDR3 here is CSASLASSYNEQFF. The CDR3 DNA reads TGCAGTGCTAGTCTGGCGAGCTCCTACAATGAGCAGTTCTTC.